The rows below give T cell receptor beta chains drawn from one sample of a study of technical replicates of blood from a handful of donors. TCRdb keeps only in-frame clones here, not all; method: immunoSEQ multiplex PCR. Of 100,000 or so clones listed, around 96% are singletons. The sequenced material came from T cells isolated from PBMCs. The receptors here all came from a human donor in good health. CDR3s include the opening cysteine and the closing phenylalanine or tryptophan. A D gene is named only where the DNA matches it firmly. Size is omitted from some rows. Given values are once, few, many or a class for expanded clones.

TRBJ2-1 TRBD2 TRBV7-3 once TGTGCCAGCAGCTTAGGACTAGACCATGAGCAGTTCTTC CASSLGLDHEQFF
TRBJ2-5 TRBD2 TRBV18 - TGTGCCAGCTCACCCAACAAAGCGGGAACCGAGGGGGAGACCCAGTACTTC CASSPNKAGTEGETQYF
TRBJ2-3 - TRBV18 once TGTGCCAGCTCACCACTAGCGGGCACAGATACGCAGTATTTT CASSPLAGTDTQYF
TRBJ1-4 TRBD1 TRBV30 - TGTGCCTGGAGTGTCCAGGGGGCTTATGAAAAACTGTTTTTT CAWSVQGAYEKLFF
TRBJ2-7 TRBD1 TRBV27 - TGTGCCAGCAGGCGACGGTCCGGGACAGAAAGCTCCTACGAGCAGTACTTC CASRRRSGTESSYEQYF
TRBJ2-1 - TRBV7-3 - TGTGCCAGCAGCTTAACGCAGGGGATATCCAATGAGCAGTTCTTC CASSLTQGISNEQFF
TRBJ1-3 TRBD1 TRBV5-3 - TGTGCCAGATCCCAAACAGGGGTCGGAAACACCATATATTTT CARSQTGVGNTIYF
TRBJ2-1 - TRBV21-1 - TGTGCCAGCAGCAAAGCGGGCAGCGAGAGCCCCAGGGATTATGGGCAGTTCTTC CASSKAGSESPRDYGQFF
TRBJ2-1 - TRBV30 - TGTGCCTGGACTATCGACATGACCTACAATGAGCAGTTCTTC CAWTIDMTYNEQFF
TRBJ2-7 - TRBV6-5 once TGTGCCAGCAGTTACCAGTCCTTTTCCTACGAGCAGTACTTC CASSYQSFSYEQYF
TRBJ2-7 - TRBV27 - TGTGCCAGCAGTTGGTCTGGGGGGTCGTACGAGCAGTACTTC CASSWSGGSYEQYF
TRBJ1-5 TRBD1 TRBV7-2 - TGTGCCAGCAGTTTTTCCGGGACAGCGACGCTTAATCAGCCCCAGCATTTT CASSFSGTATLNQPQHF
TRBJ1-2 - TRBV2 - TGTGCCAAGGAGGAAAGCTATGATGGCTACACCTTC CAKEESYDGYTF
TRBJ2-1 TRBD2 TRBV11-3 - TGTGCCAGCAGCCTAGAAGCGGGAGTCCCCTACAATGAGCAGTTCTTC CASSLEAGVPYNEQFF
TRBJ2-2 TRBD2 TRBV19 - TGTGCCAGTAGACCGGGACTAGGTTTAACCGGGGAGCTGTTTTTT CASRPGLGLTGELFF
TRBJ1-5 TRBD1 TRBV9 - TGTGCCAGCAGCCCTACAGGGGGTAATCAGCCCCAGCATTTT CASSPTGGNQPQHF
TRBJ2-6 - TRBV18 - TGTGCCAGCTCACCACGTCCAGGGGCTGGGGCCAACGTCCTGACTTTC CASSPRPGAGANVLTF
TRBJ1-4 - TRBV5-1 - TGCGCCAGCAGCTATGGGACATTCGGTATCCTGAATGAAAAACTGTTTTTT CASSYGTFGILNEKLFF
TRBJ2-2 TRBD1 TRBV7-3 - TGTGCCAGCAGCTCCGGGACAGGGATCACCGGGGAGCTGTTTTTT CASSSGTGITGELFF
TRBJ2-3 TRBD1 TRBV19 - TGTGCCAGTAGAGAGGGGGCCGGCACAGATACGCAGTATTTT CASREGAGTDTQYF
TRBJ1-1 TRBD1 TRBV10-1 - TGCGCCAGCAGTGACCCGACAGGGGGAAAAACTGAAGCTTTCTTT CASSDPTGGKTEAFF
TRBJ2-5 - TRBV29-1 - TGCAGCGTTGATCGAGATCAAGAGACCCAGTACTTC CSVDRDQETQYF
TRBJ1-5 TRBD1 TRBV6-5 - TGTGCCAGCAGTCGCTCCCGGGACAGGGATCAGCCCCAGCATTTT CASSRSRDRDQPQHF
TRBJ2-7 - TRBV10-1 - TGCGCCAGCAGAGAGGAACAGACTATTTCCTACGAGCAGTACTTC CASREEQTISYEQYF
TRBJ2-3 TRBD2 TRBV5-1 - TGCGCCAGCAGCTTGAGGACTAGCGGTACAGATACGCAGTATTTT CASSLRTSGTDTQYF
TRBJ2-2 TRBD2 TRBV2 once TGTGCCAGCACTCTTTCCGTGGGACTAGCTTGGACCGGGGAGCTGTTTTTT CASTLSVGLAWTGELFF
TRBJ2-3 - TRBV30 - TGTGCCTGGAGTGCTCTAAATGCGTGGGACTCGGATACGCAGTATTTT CAWSALNAWDSDTQYF
TRBJ2-3 TRBD1 TRBV5-8 - TGTGCCAGCAGCTTGGGGCAGGGGGCTGTCACAGATACGCAGTATTTT CASSLGQGAVTDTQYF
TRBJ2-1 - TRBV30 - TGTGCCTGGACTTCAGGGTACGCGTACAATGAGCAGTTCTTC CAWTSGYAYNEQFF
TRBJ1-2 - TRBV7-9 - TGTGCCAGCAGTGAACAGGGTTTAGCTAACTATGGCTACACCTTC CASSEQGLANYGYTF
TRBJ2-3 - TRBV5-1 once TGCGCCAGCCGAAGAGGGTCCTCTAGCACAGATACGCAGTATTTT CASRRGSSSTDTQYF
TRBJ1-4 - TRBV6-6 - TGTGCCAGCAGTACCTACGACTTACTGTTTTTT CASSTYDLLFF
TRBJ2-3 - TRBV6-5 - TGTGCCAGCAGTTACCAAGATACGCAGTATTTT CASSYQDTQYF
TRBJ2-5 TRBD2 TRBV7-6 - TGTGCCAGCAGCTTAGGGGTCGGGACTAGCGGGCAAGAGACCCAGTACTTC CASSLGVGTSGQETQYF
TRBJ2-7 TRBD1 TRBV2 - TGTGCCAGCAGTGCCTCAGGGACAGGGGAACTCGAGCAGTACTTC CASSASGTGELEQYF
TRBJ2-7 - TRBV7-9 - TGTGCCAGCAGCCCGCTACCGACTTCCTACGAGCAGTACTTC CASSPLPTSYEQYF
TRBJ1-2 TRBD1 TRBV19 - TGTGCCAGTAGTCCGGGACAGGGGGCGGGTGGCTACACCTTC CASSPGQGAGGYTF
TRBJ2-1 - TRBV9 - TGTGCCAGCACCCCACGAGGCGGTTCCTACAATGAGCAGTTCTTC CASTPRGGSYNEQFF
TRBJ1-2 TRBD1 TRBV15 few TGTGCCACCAGCAGGGACCAGGGACAGGTCTATGGCTACACCTTC CATSRDQGQVYGYTF
TRBJ2-1 - TRBV5-1 - TGCGCCAGCAGCGAGCTAGGTAATGAGCAGTTCTTC CASSELGNEQFF
TRBJ1-5 TRBD1 TRBV28 - TGTGCCAGCAGTTTGTCAGTACTGGGACAGCCTTATCAGCCCCAGCATTTT CASSLSVLGQPYQPQHF
TRBJ2-2 - TRBV7-8 - TGTGCCAGCAGTTGGACAGTGGACACCGGGGAGCTGTTTTTT CASSWTVDTGELFF
TRBJ1-2 TRBD1 TRBV29-1 - TGCAGCGTCGGCGGGACAGGGAACAACTATGGCTACACCTTC CSVGGTGNNYGYTF
TRBJ1-1 TRBD1 TRBV29-1 - TGCAGCATCCAGGGGGGTGACACTGAAGCTTTCTTT CSIQGGDTEAFF
TRBJ2-3 - TRBV18 once TGTGCCAGCTCTCCGCTCGGGCGGGACCCCACAGATACGCAGTATTTT CASSPLGRDPTDTQYF